A selection of T cell receptor beta chains follows, all from one sample in a study of regulatory T cells in long-lasting Graves disease. TCRdb re-derived calls from the multiplex PCR reads in MiXCR, one entry per CDR3 protein. The sample includes roughly 530,000 distinct CDR3 sequences, about 16% of them seen just once. The sample also formed part of further work on T cells in Graves' hyperthyroidism and ophthalmopathy.

Specimen: peripheral blood mononuclear cells (PBMCs), collected at new diagnosis, from a patient treated with antithyroid drugs. The source is a woman aged 40 to 65 with Graves disease. CDR3s include the opening cysteine and the closing phenylalanine or tryptophan. Fields, in order: D gene, J gene, V gene, clone size, CDR3 DNA, CDR3 protein. The D gene is left open where the match is weak. Only part of the rows carry a size: once, few, many, or a class if the clone is expanded.

>TRBD2|TRBJ2-7|TRBV7-3|many
TGTGCCAGCAGCTTTAGCCCGGGGGGTTCCTACGAGCAGTACTTC
CASSFSPGGSYEQYF
>TRBD2|TRBJ2-6|TRBV12-3/TRBV12-4|-
TGTGCCAGCAGGACCGGGACTAGCGGAATCTTCCCCGTCTCTGGGGCCAACGTCCTGACTTTC
CASRTGTSGIFPVSGANVLTF
>-|TRBJ2-1|TRBV7-3|many
TGTGCCAGCAGCCCTGTGGAGGGCTCCTACAATGAGCAGTTCTTC
CASSPVEGSYNEQFF
>-|TRBJ1-5|TRBV19|-
TGTGCCAGTAGCAGGGGTATGAAGCAGCCCCAGCATTTT
CASSRGMKQPQHF
>-|TRBJ1-1|TRBV6-2/TRBV6-3|many
TGTGCCAGCAGTACGACGGAGGGGAACACTGAAGCTTTCTTT
CASSTTEGNTEAFF
>-|TRBJ1-2|TRBV20-1|many
TGCAGTGCTTCCCCCGGGGGGAGGGCGTCCTATGGCTACACCTTC
CSASPGGRASYGYTF
>-|TRBJ1-1|TRBV7-2|many
TGTGCCAGCAGCTGGGGGGATCGAAACACTGAAGCTTTCTTT
CASSWGDRNTEAFF
>TRBD1|TRBJ1-2|TRBV4-1|-
TGCGCCAGCAGCCAAGCGGGACAGGGAAGATCTGGCTACACCTTC
CASSQAGQGRSGYTF
>-|TRBJ1-5|TRBV6-1|many
TGTGCCAGCAGTATGGGACCGTTGGTTTGGCCCCAGCATTTT
CASSMGPLVWPQHF
>-|TRBJ2-3|TRBV30|many
TGTGCCTGGAGTTTGGTTATCGGGGGCACAGATACGCAGTATTTT
CAWSLVIGGTDTQYF
>TRBD1|TRBJ2-7|TRBV28|many
TGTGCCAGCTGGCCCGGGACAGCCTACGAGCAGTACTTC
CASWPGTAYEQYF
>-|TRBJ1-1|TRBV5-1|many
TGCGCCAGCAGCTTGGAAGGGACCATGAACACTGAAGCTTTCTTT
CASSLEGTMNTEAFF
>TRBD1|TRBJ2-3|TRBV11-2|many
TGTGCCAGCAGCCCGACAGGGGCTACAGATACGCAGTATTTT
CASSPTGATDTQYF
>-|TRBJ1-5|TRBV10-2|-
TGCGCCAGCAGTGAGTCGAGAGTTTCCGGACGCAATCAGCCCCAGCATTTT
CASSESRVSGRNQPQHF
>-|TRBJ2-1|TRBV6-1|many
TGTGCCAGCAGCCACGGGTCGTGGAGTGAGCAGTTCTTC
CASSHGSWSEQFF
>-|TRBJ1-1|TRBV6-1|-
TGTGCCAGCTCCGCAGGGGCTTGGACTGAAGCTTTCTTT
CASSAGAWTEAFF
>-|TRBJ2-7|TRBV6-1|many
TGTGCCAGCAGGCAGGGAAAACAGGGATACTACGAGCAGTACTTC
CASRQGKQGYYEQYF
>-|TRBJ1-2|TRBV29-1|-
TGCAGCGTTGAAGAGGGTCCCTATGGCTACACCTTC
CSVEEGPYGYTF
>-|TRBJ2-5|TRBV7-2|many
TGTGCCAGCAGCTTGGGAGACTCCCAGTACTTC
CASSLGDSQYF
>-|TRBJ2-1|TRBV6-1|many
TGTGCCAGCAGTGAAGAGTTCCAACTCCCTTACAATGAGCAGTTCTTC
CASSEEFQLPYNEQFF
>-|TRBJ1-4|TRBV18|few
TGTGCCAGCTCACCACGAGTCCCTAATGAAAAACTGTTTTTT
CASSPRVPNEKLFF
>-|TRBJ1-6|TRBV12-3/TRBV12-4|-
TGTGCCAGTACTGACAGGCTACCCTGGGCCCTCCACTTT
CASTDRLPWALHF
>TRBD2|TRBJ2-1|TRBV27|-
TGTGCCAGCAGTCCCGGACTAGCGGGGGCCCCCCGTGAGCAGTTCTTC
CASSPGLAGAPREQFF
>-|TRBJ2-7|TRBV6-2/TRBV6-3|many
TGTGCCAGCGCAGGACTCGTCCCGTGGGAGCAGTACTTC
CASAGLVPWEQYF
>TRBD1|TRBJ2-5|TRBV7-9|few
TGTGCCAGCAGCTTAGATGGGACAGGGGGCGAAGAGACCCAGTACTTC
CASSLDGTGGEETQYF
>TRBD1|TRBJ1-5|TRBV27|-
TGTGCCAGCAGTTCTCCGGGACAGGGGATTCAGCCCCAGCATTTT
CASSSPGQGIQPQHF
>-|TRBJ1-5|TRBV6-2/TRBV6-3|many
TGTGCCAGCAGTTACGGGGGGAATGGCAATCAGCCCCAGCATTTT
CASSYGGNGNQPQHF
>-|TRBJ2-6|TRBV5-1|-
TGCGCCAGCAGCTTGGGGGGCCCTGGGGCCAACGTCCTGACTTTC
CASSLGGPGANVLTF
>-|TRBJ2-1|TRBV7-6|-
TGTGCCAGCAGCTTAGGATTGGCCGCCACCTACAATGAGCAGTTCTTC
CASSLGLAATYNEQFF
>-|TRBJ2-2|TRBV10-3|-
TGTGCCATCACTACTATAGACACCGGGGAGCTGTTTTTT
CAITTIDTGELFF
>-|TRBJ1-1|TRBV5-1|-
TGCGCCAGCACTCCGGGGAATGCTTTGAACACTGAAGCTTTCTTT
CASTPGNALNTEAFF
>-|TRBJ1-2|TRBV12-3/TRBV12-4|many
TGTGCCAGCAGCTTCGGGGTGGATGGCTACACCTTC
CASSFGVDGYTF
>TRBD2|TRBJ2-3|TRBV6-2/TRBV6-3|few
TGTGCCAGCAGTTACTGGGGACTAGCGGGGGGGCAAGGAGATACGCAGTATTTT
CASSYWGLAGGQGDTQYF
>TRBD1|TRBJ1-2|TRBV18|many
TGTGCCAGCTCACGGGGGACAGGGAACTATGGCTACACCTTC
CASSRGTGNYGYTF
>-|TRBJ1-3|TRBV19|-
TGTGCCAGTAGGGAATGGGGAACTGGAAACACCATATATTTT
CASREWGTGNTIYF
>-|TRBJ1-1|TRBV7-9|few
TGTGCCAGCAGCCGGACACCGACTGAAGCTTTCTTT
CASSRTPTEAFF